The next 30 T cell receptor beta chains were all read from a single sample in a study of patients and donors after allogeneic stem cell transplantation (dated by TCRdb to about 2020). Libraries were built with RT-PCR. TCRdb shows the sequencer as NextSeq 550. Using fastp at Q25 and MiXCR, TCRdb reprocessed the public reads and kept productive beta chains. Identical CDR3 proteins give one entry, which carries the most common genes and DNA. The sample table lists over 200,000 distinct CDR3 sequences, around two fifths of them with a count of one. The top ten clonotypes cover roughly 12% of the sample. The sample comprised blood, either unsorted or a sorted T cell fraction (not recorded which). These receptor sequences come from a human donor who was either an allogeneic HSCT recipient or a stem cell or donor lymphocyte infusion donor (not recorded which). It is not recorded whose cells these are; they may come from a transplant donor.

This chain links TRBV4-2 with TRBJ2-7; D gene unclear. V lost 0 bases and J 8 bases, leaving 14 bases between the germline ends. Germline CDR1 LGHNA, CDR2 YNFKEQ. The CDR3 is 14 residues long. The CDR3 spells CASSQDLDLGQQYF. CDR3 bases: TGTGCCAGCAGCCAAGATTTAGACTTGGGTCAGCAGTACTTC.

The V call is TRBV6-5, the J call TRBJ2-3; TRBD2 agrees at 13 bases. Looked up from germline, CDR1 is MNHEY and CDR2 is SVGAGI. The junction had 12 bases not matched to a gene; V was cut back by 4 bases and J by 14 bases. The CDR3 is 15 amino acids. This chain's CDR3 is CASSSGTSGAERGYF. In nucleotides, the CDR3 is TGTGCCAGCAGTTCCGGGACTAGCGGGGCCGAACGGGGGTATTTT.

The V call is TRBV7-9, the J call TRBJ2-1; 11 bases map to TRBD2. V shed 4 bases and J 4 bases; nucleotides not matched to a gene: 3. CDR3 size: 15 residues. CDR1 SEHNR and CDR2 FQNEAQ come from the germline V gene (reference sequence). For the CDR3, the DNA is TGTGCCAGCAGCTACGGGACTAGCGGATACAATGAGCAGTTCTTC. This translates into CASSYGTSGYNEQFF. The full variable domain, rest sourced from reference TRBV7-9 and TRBJ2-1, is DTGVSQNPRHKITKRGQNVTFRCDPISEHNRLYWYRQTLGQGPEFLTYFQNEAQLEKSRLLSDRFSAERPKGSFSTLEIQRTEQGDSAMYLCASSYGTSGYNEQFFGPGTRLTVL.

The rearrangement links TRBV6-4 to TRBJ1-2; the D is unclear. The V gene's germline CDR1 is MRHNA and CDR2 SNTAGT. V lost 6 bases, J lost 0 bases, and 14 bases lay in between. This CDR3 is 15 amino acids long. The CDR3 reads CASSLRADANYGYTF. For the CDR3, the DNA is TGTGCCAGCAGCCTGCGGGCGGACGCTAACTATGGCTACACCTTC.

The chain couples TRBV20-1 to TRBJ2-7; either TRBD1 or TRBD2 may fit D (5 bases each). CDR1 and CDR2 from the germline V gene are DFQATT and SNEGSKA (reference sequence). V shed 1 base and J shed 6 bases, with 7 bases lying between them. CDR3 length equals 11 residues. The CDR3 region has the DNA TGCAGTGCTAGAGCAGGGAGCGAGCAGTACTTC. Residues: CSARAGSEQYF.

The chain uses TRBV5-1 and TRBJ2-1; D is perhaps TRBD1 (5 bases). The V end was cut by 0 bases, the J end by 4 bases, with 8 bases between. Germline-derived CDR1 and CDR2 are SGHRS and YFSETQ. This CDR3 has 14 residues. CDR3 nucleotides: TGCGCCAGCAGCTTGGGACAGTCTTACAATGAGCAGTTCTTC. Protein: CASSLGQSYNEQFF.

The chain recombines TRBV4-3 with TRBJ1-2, with D perhaps matching TRBD1 (6 bases). The CDR3 extends over 15 amino acids. Per germline, CDR1 LGHNA and CDR2 YSLEER. V lost 3 bases and J lost 0, with 11 bases in between. CDR3 bases: TGCGCCAGCAGCCAGGCCCGGACAGCTAACTATGGCTACACCTTC. This gives the protein CASSQARTANYGYTF.

The chain links TRBV7-8 to TRBJ2-1; 7 bases fit TRBD1. Trimming at V came to 5 bases and at J to 5 bases, leaving 9 bases not matched to a gene. This CDR3 spans 15 amino acids. From germline, CDR1 is SGHVS and CDR2 FQNEAQ. CDR3 loop: CASSPAGTVNNEQFF. The CDR3, as DNA: TGTGCCAGCAGCCCCGCCGGGACAGTAAACAATGAGCAGTTCTTC.

This clonotype was counted between two and nine times. The rearrangement joins TRBV12-3 or TRBV12-4 to TRBJ1-6; 10 nucleotides match TRBD1. V was pared by 5 bases and J by 6 bases, with 4 bases of the junction left unmatched. The length of the CDR3 is 15 residues. The CDR3, as DNA: TGTGCCAGCAGTCAGCGACAGGGGGCTAATTCACCCCTCCACTTT. Its translation: CASSQRQGANSPLHF.

This clonotype was seen a handful of times. V usage is TRBV7-9 and J usage is TRBJ1-2; D is perhaps TRBD1 (5 bases). Looked up from germline, CDR1 is SEHNR and CDR2 is FQNEAQ (reference sequence). CDR3 size: 14 residues. Trimming removed 3 bases from V and 1 base from J, with 9 bases in between. Here the CDR3 reads CASSLSGINYGYTF. The CDR3 DNA is TGTGCCAGCAGCTTGTCAGGGATTAACTATGGCTACACCTTC.

This clonotype has a handful of counts. Compared with germline, one end of the junction differs, possibly owing to a read error. This rearrangement joins TRBV5-1 to TRBJ1-1; the D is unclear. Per germline, CDR1 SGHRS and CDR2 YFSETQ. This CDR3 region has 13 residues. The CDR3 coding sequence is TGCGCCAGCCGCTTCGGGTCAGCTGCTGAAGCTTTCTTT. Encoded protein: CASRFGSAAEAFF.

The chain recombines TRBV7-2 with TRBJ1-5; D not certain. Trimming took off 0 bases at V and 0 bases at J, with 9 bases between the two ends. The germline V gene encodes CDR1 SGHTA and CDR2 FQGNSA. This CDR3 spans 16 amino acids. The CDR3 loop reads CASSLAGVSSNQPQHF. CDR3 in DNA: TGTGCCAGCAGCTTAGCCGGCGTTAGTAGCAATCAGCCCCAGCATTTT. The full variable domain, its missing parts supplied by reference TRBV7-2 and TRBJ1-5, is GAGVSQSPSNKVTEKGKDVELRCDPISGHTALYWYRQSLGQGLEFLIYFQGNSAPDKSGLPSDRFSAERTGGSVSTLTIQRTQQEDSAVYLCASSLAGVSSNQPQHFGDGTRLSIL.

The chain couples TRBV3-1 to TRBJ2-4, with TRBD2 matching over 10 bases. Trimming cost V 2 bases and J 0 bases; bases outside gene matches: 13. The length of the CDR3 is 20 residues. In germline, CDR1 is LGHDT, CDR2 YNNKEL (reference sequence). The CDR3 loop reads CASSQKYPASGGLAKNIQYF. The CDR3 DNA reads as TGTGCCAGCAGCCAAAAGTATCCGGCTAGCGGGGGTTTAGCCAAAAACATTCAGTACTTC.

This clonotype has only a few counts. The chain is built from TRBV10-3 and TRBJ2-7, with 11 bases identical to TRBD1. The length of the CDR3 is 13 residues. Germline V lookup: CDR1 ENHRY, CDR2 SYGVKD. With V trimmed by 10 bases and J by 5 bases, 7 bases remained unmatched. CDR3 region: CATGQGATHEQYF. The DNA of the CDR3 is TGTGCCACTGGACAGGGGGCGACCCACGAGCAGTACTTC.

This chain connects TRBV15 to TRBJ2-5, with 8 bases matching TRBD2. After removal of 3 bases from V and 4 bases from J, the junction contained 4 bases not matched to a gene. From germline, CDR1 is LNHNV and CDR2 YYDKDF (reference sequence). CDR3 length: 14 residues. CDR3 loop: CATSRAGGLETQYF. The CDR3 DNA is TGTGCCACCAGCAGGGCGGGAGGCTTAGAGACCCAGTACTTC. The full variable domain, rest sourced from reference TRBV15 and TRBJ2-5, is DAMVIQNPRYQVTQFGKPVTLSCSQTLNHNVMYWYQQKSSQAPKLLFHYYDKDFNNEADTPDNFQSRRPNTSFCFLDIRSPGLGDTAMYLCATSRAGGLETQYFGPGTRLLVL.

This clonotype has just a few counts. This rearrangement joins TRBV20-1 to TRBJ1-6; D is unclear. Trimming pared 5 bases from V and 8 bases from J, leaving 16 bases between. Germline CDR1 DFQATT, CDR2 SNEGSKA (reference sequence). This CDR3 region has 14 residues. Here the CDR3 reads CSALRVRGYSPLHF. CDR3 nucleotides: TGCAGTGCTCTGCGGGTTCGTGGATATTCACCCCTCCACTTT.

This clonotype appeared a few times. This CDR3 is CASRRGSNGYTF. The CDR3 nucleotides are TGTGCCAGCCGGCGTGGGAGTAATGGCTACACCTTC. This chain links TRBV6-5 with TRBJ1-2, with unresolved D. This CDR3 is 12 amino acids long. The V gene lost 8 bases and the J gene lost 6 bases, with 13 bases spanning the gap. Germline CDR1 is MNHEY and CDR2 is SVGAGI.

V and J are TRBV3-1 and TRBJ2-3; no reliable D call. Trimming left V 3 bases short and J 2 bases short, with 21 bases between. Germline CDR1 is LGHDT and CDR2 is YNNKEL (reference sequence). The CDR3 is 18 amino acids. The CDR3 nucleotides read TGTGCCAGCAGCCATTTAAGCGATACGGTGGTTTCCACAGATACGCAGTATTTT. This translates into CASSHLSDTVVSTDTQYF.

This clonotype was seen more than once but under ten times. The rearrangement links TRBV5-1 to TRBJ1-1; 11 bases agree with TRBD1. After removal of 6 bases from V and 6 bases from J, the junction contained 7 bases not matched to a gene. Germline-derived CDR1 and CDR2 are SGHRS and YFSETQ. CDR3 size: 14 residues. The CDR3 sequence: CASTRDRGSAEAFF. CDR3 sequence (DNA): TGCGCCAGCACGAGGGACAGGGGGTCCGCTGAAGCTTTCTTT.

The chain combines TRBV20-1 with TRBJ2-1, with D maybe TRBD2 (5 bases). V lost 6 bases to trimming and J lost 1 base, with 10 bases between them. The V gene's germline CDR1 is DFQATT and CDR2 SNEGSKA (reference sequence). This CDR3 is 13 amino acids long. The CDR3 bases are TGCAGTGCAGTACGGGGATCCTACAATGAGCAGTTCTTC. This gives the protein CSAVRGSYNEQFF.

This chain links TRBV28 with TRBJ2-7; D is uncertain. The germline V gene encodes CDR1 MDHEN and CDR2 SYDVKM. The CDR3 spans 15 residues. V was shortened by 2 bases and J by 1 base, with 12 bases between the two germline ends. CDR3 region: CASSLGPLLSYEQYF. CDR3 DNA sequence: TGTGCCAGCAGTTTAGGGCCGCTCCTTTCCTACGAGCAGTACTTC.

This clonotype has a handful of counts. This sequence joins TRBV7-2 and TRBJ1-2; TRBD1 agrees at 8 bases. This CDR3 contains 13 residues. Trimming at V came to 6 bases and at J to 8 bases, leaving 8 bases not matched to a gene. CDR1 SGHTA and CDR2 FQGNSA come from the germline V gene. CDR3 region: CASSARGLEGYTF. CDR3 nucleotide sequence: TGTGCCAGCAGTGCCAGGGGGCTGGAAGGCTACACCTTC.

V gene TRBV18 combines with J gene TRBJ2-7; 10 bases match TRBD1. Losses at the gene ends were 3 bases for V and 5 bases for J; bases not matched to a gene: 1. This CDR3 is 13 amino acids long. Germline V gene sequence: CDR1 KGHSH, CDR2 LQKENI. The CDR3 DNA sequence: TGTGCCAGCTCACCCGGGACAGGGGACGAGCAGTACTTC. Translating gives CASSPGTGDEQYF.

This clonotype was seen a handful of times. V usage is TRBV20-1 and J usage is TRBJ1-4; TRBD1 matches 9 bases. CDR1 and CDR2 (germline): DFQATT, SNEGSKA (reference sequence). This CDR3 comprises 18 residues. Germline trimming cut 1 base from V and 0 bases from J; bases unmatched to any gene: 9. The CDR3, as DNA: TGCAGTGCTAGAGTGTACGGACAGGGGACTTCAACTAATGAAAAACTGTTTTTT. Amino acid sequence: CSARVYGQGTSTNEKLFF.

The chain combines TRBV5-1 with TRBJ1-1, with 9 nucleotides matching TRBD1. The CDR3 sequence is 14 residues long. The germline V gene encodes CDR1 SGHRS and CDR2 YFSETQ. The V and J ends lost 2 bases and 11 bases, in that order; junction bases with no gene match: 10. The CDR3 loop is CASSLQGAQDPAFF. CDR3 sequence (DNA): TGCGCCAGCAGCTTACAGGGGGCGCAGGATCCGGCTTTCTTT.

This clonotype was counted between two and nine times. The chain couples TRBV4-1 to TRBJ1-5; tentatively, D is TRBD1 (6 bases). The CDR3 consists of 15 residues. Germline assignment: CDR1 MGHRA and CDR2 YSYEKL. V was cut by 7 bases and J by 0 bases, with 13 bases left in between. The CDR3 coding sequence is TGCGCCAGCAACACAGGGCAGTATAGCAATCAGCCCCAGCATTTT. Translated, it gives CASNTGQYSNQPQHF.

This clonotype was seen more than once but under ten times. The rearrangement links TRBV3-1 to TRBJ1-1; D not resolved. Germline assignment: CDR1 LGHDT and CDR2 YNNKEL (reference sequence). There are 14 residues in the CDR3. V shed 4 bases and J shed 0 bases, with 9 bases lying between them. The CDR3 DNA reads as TGTGCCAGCAGCCCGACCCCAATGAACACTGAAGCTTTCTTT. This sequence encodes CASSPTPMNTEAFF.

V is TRBV5-1 and J is TRBJ2-7; no clear D gene. Germline CDR1 and CDR2: SGHRS and YFSETQ. V lost 6 bases and J lost 5, with 15 bases in between. This CDR3 contains 13 residues. The CDR3 nucleotides read TGCGCCAGCAACCCCGAGAATGCGGACGAGCAGTACTTC. This encodes CASNPENADEQYF.

The J gene is TRBJ2-5, the V gene TRBV6-1; a weak D match, TRBD2 (5 bases). The CDR3 contains 16 residues. V gave up 6 bases and J gave up 6 bases, with 23 bases separating them. Germline V gives CDR1 MNHNS, CDR2 SASEGT. CDR3 coding DNA: TGTGCCAGCAGCTTTATCGTAGGAGGAGAACTGAAGACCCAGTACTTC. It is translated as CASSFIVGGELKTQYF.

The J gene is TRBJ2-7, the V gene TRBV20-1, with 8 bases that match TRBD2. The CDR3 is 15 residues long. The ends lost 6 bases at V and 0 bases at J; junction bases unmatched: 10. The germline gives CDR1 DFQATT, CDR2 SNEGSKA (reference sequence). The CDR3 protein is CSALRGGGLSYEQYF. The CDR3 bases are TGCAGTGCCCTTCGGGGCGGGGGGCTCTCCTACGAGCAGTACTTC.